The present entry profiles one T cell receptor (beta chain) with its context. Its target is unknown. The entry originates in a study of T cell responses to AZD1222 COVID-19 vaccine. Overall study findings and caveats: The study reported that nearly half of spike-specific TCRs target unmutated variant regions. The study identified only six AZD1222 recipients as seropositive at baseline. Clonal diversity may have been underestimated, and the donors were mostly white British, with more females than males. An increase in Spike-specific TCR breadth and depth was observed after two AZD1222 doses.

Germline values: CDR1 SGHRS, CDR2 YFSETQ. V lost 2 bases and J 1 base, leaving 9 bases between the germline ends. The CDR3 is made up of 14 amino acids. Measured with immunoSEQ multiplex PCR; TCRdb has only the in-frame clones, and not every one. This table has 120,000 to 150,000 clones, about nine tenths appearing once. This clonotype was sampled from an adult who received the AZD1222 COVID-19 vaccine. V usage is TRBV5-1 and J usage is TRBJ2-5, with D perhaps matching TRBD2 (7 bases). The sequencing here drew on peripheral blood, taken 28 days after the second AZD1222 dose. This chain's CDR3 is CASSFRGAQETQYF. In DNA, the CDR3 is TGCGCCAGCAGCTTTCGGGGGGCCCAAGAGACCCAGTACTTC.